This T cell receptor (beta chain) came from a study of regulatory T cells in long-lasting Graves disease. Overall study context: It was over 5 years of antithyroid drugs, with positive TSH receptor antibodies, that meant persistent Graves' disease. Study findings and constraints: Segments TRBV28, TRBJ1-2 and TRBJ2-5 showed preferential usage in persistent disease. More public clonotypes were shared by persistent patients (approximately 3,000) than by new patients (approximately 990).

CDR3 length equals 17 residues. Germline CDR1 is SGHNT and CDR2 is YYREEE (reference sequence). The J segment lost 1 base and the V segment lost 3 bases, leaving 9 bases of the junction unmatched. Time point noted: persistent/refractory GD, antithyroid drugs over 5 years with positive TRAb. Isolated PBMC RNA provided the starting material for the TCR library. Only a few counts were recorded for this clonotype. Its matching antigen is unknown. Sequencing libraries for TCR beta were prepared with iRepertoire HTBI primers and Arm-PCR of CDR3 regions. Via MiXCR, TCRdb re-called the multiplex PCR reads, giving one row per CDR3 protein. Of approximately 500,000 distinct CDR3 sequences listed, roughly a fifth are singletons.

V usage is TRBV5-4 and J usage is TRBJ2-7, with 11 positions matching TRBD2. Sequenced material: peripheral blood mononuclear cells (PBMCs), taken when the disease was refractory, from a patient treated with antithyroid drugs. This receptor was taken from a female donor with Graves disease. CDR3 sequence: CASSSASGRSTSYEQYF. In DNA, the CDR3 is TGTGCCAGCAGCTCTGCTAGCGGGAGGAGCACTTCCTACGAGCAGTACTTC.